Sequencing of this T cell receptor beta chain was carried out in a study of blood T cells in healthy people across ages. This clonotype came up a few times. Antigen specificity is unknown. Overall study results and limits: There were more naive CD4+ cells and higher diversity in long-lived donors than in aged donors. It was held that the diversity estimates obtained from one million T cells were underestimates.

The CDR3 consists of 12 residues. Germline CDR1 is SQVTM and CDR2 is ANQGSEA. V was clipped by 5 bases and J by 4 bases, with 11 bases between them. A J-beta primer mix and a sample-barcoded 5' primer were used in a second PCR of roughly 7 to 12 cycles. TCRdb re-analysed the 5' RACE reads in MiXCR, keeping a single row per CDR3 protein. The table includes around 750,000 distinct CDR3 sequences, roughly 53% detected once. What was sequenced was blood. The chain employs TRBV29-1 and TRBJ2-5; no definite D call. The receptor comes from a man aged 80 or over in good health. This CDR3 reads CSVLSPGETQYF. The DNA of the CDR3 is TGCAGCGTTTTAAGTCCGGGAGAGACCCAGTACTTC.